The 24 T cell receptor beta chains below were found in one sample sequenced in a study of PD-L1 blockade in urothelial cancer. Time point denoted: peripheral blood 6 weeks after treatment start. Sequenced by immunoSEQ multiplex PCR; TCRdb stores in-frame clones only, minus some. The table has tens of thousands of clones, about 90% seen once; the top ten hold 10% to 12%. Material: PBMCs, obtained around atezolizumab (anti-PD-L1) treatment. Receptors originate from an older woman with urothelial cancer.

The chain carries TRBV9 and TRBJ2-1; 11 bases match TRBD2. The V gene's germline CDR1 is SGDLS and CDR2 YYNGEE. CDR3 size: 17 residues. J gave up 4 bases and V 2 bases, and 8 bases lay outside the gene matches. The CDR3 sequence is CASSVEGGLAGYNEQFF. In DNA form, the CDR3 reads TGTGCCAGCAGCGTGGAGGGTGGACTAGCGGGTTACAATGAGCAGTTCTTC.

This clone has a single count. The rearrangement joins TRBV7-2 to TRBJ2-7; 9 nucleotides line up with TRBD1. The trim removed 1 base at V and 4 bases at J, leaving 5 bases unmatched. Germline V gene sequence: CDR1 SGHTA, CDR2 FQGNSA. The CDR3 totals 15 residues. The CDR3 bases are TGTGCCAGCAGCTTAGTTGGGACAGGGAGTTACGAGCAGTACTTC. It codes for CASSLVGTGSYEQYF.

The chain recombines TRBV18 with TRBJ1-1, with D possibly TRBD1 on 5 matching bases. The V end was cut by 8 bases, the J end by 3 bases, with 19 bases between. The V gene's germline CDR1 is KGHSH and CDR2 LQKENI. The CDR3 runs 15 residues. CDR3: CASRRDFTRDTEAFF. In DNA form, the CDR3 reads TGTGCCAGCCGCCGGGACTTCACTCGCGACACTGAAGCTTTCTTT.

This sequence joins TRBV4-3 and TRBJ2-3; D might be TRBD2 (6 bases). With 0 bases removed from V and 2 bases from J, the gap between germline ends came to 18 bases. CDR1 is LGHNA and CDR2 is YSLEER in the germline V gene. CDR3 length equals 18 residues. The CDR3 DNA follows: TGCGCCAGCAGCCAAGATAATAAGGCTAGCGATTTCACAGATACGCAGTATTTT. Encoded protein: CASSQDNKASDFTDTQYF.

The CDR3 DNA sequence: TGCGCCAGCAGTGAGTCCCGACTAGAATATCAGTATTTT. Its translation: CASSESRLEYQYF. The V gene is TRBV10-2, the J gene TRBJ2-3; D possibly corresponds to TRBD2 (6 bases). This CDR3 is built from 13 residues. The germline V gene has CDR1 WSHSY and CDR2 SAAADI. V was cut by 0 bases and J by 12 bases, with 13 bases left in between.

The chain combines TRBV19 with TRBJ1-1; 7 nucleotides line up with TRBD1. This CDR3 is built from 16 residues. CDR1 and CDR2 from the germline V gene are LNHDA and SQIVND (reference sequence). V shed 5 bases, J shed 1 base, and the junction held 10 bases outside the gene matches. The CDR3 DNA sequence: TGTGCCAGTAGTCTACAGGGGCTGAGAGGGAACACTGAAGCTTTCTTT. Its protein product is CASSLQGLRGNTEAFF.

The chain has TRBV9 and TRBJ2-3; 10 bases map to TRBD2. CDR1 is SGDLS and CDR2 is YYNGEE in the germline V gene. This CDR3 contains 18 residues. The trim removed 0 bases at V and 5 bases at J, leaving 12 bases unmatched. The CDR3 protein is CASSVATTSGIYLDTQYF. The CDR3, as DNA: TGTGCCAGCAGCGTAGCTACAACTAGCGGGATCTATTTAGATACGCAGTATTTT. The whole variable domain, remainder taken from reference TRBV9 and TRBJ2-3, is DSGVTQTPKHLITATGQRVTLRCSPRSGDLSVYWYQQSLDQGLQFLIQYYNGEERAKGNILERFSAQQFPDLHSELNLSSLELGDSALYFCASSVATTSGIYLDTQYFGPGTRLTVL.

The count of this clone is one. The J gene is TRBJ1-5, the V gene TRBV21-1; TRBD1 is taken as the D call from the table, unchecked against the DNA. TRBV21-1 is a recognized pseudogene. The CDR3 totals 16 residues. CDR3 sequence (DNA): TGTGCCAGCAGCAAGGGCAGCCATTATAGCAATCAGCCCCAGCATTTT. The encoded protein is CASSKGSHYSNQPQHF.

The V gene is TRBV5-5, the J gene TRBJ2-2; 8 nucleotides agree with TRBD2. V gave up 4 bases and J gave up 4 bases; unmatched junction bases: 9. Germline values: CDR1 SGHKS, CDR2 YYEKEE (reference sequence). The CDR3 runs 16 residues. The CDR3 protein is CASSVLAGTSTGELFF. Written as DNA, the CDR3 is TGTGCCAGCAGCGTCTTAGCGGGGACCTCCACCGGGGAGCTGTTTTTT.

V usage is TRBV2 and J usage is TRBJ2-7; weak D call: TRBD2 (5 bases). Trimming removed 8 bases from V and 2 bases from J, with 10 bases in between. There are 12 residues in the CDR3. Germline assignment: CDR1 SNHLY and CDR2 FYNNEI. This chain's CDR3 is CASRLLAYEQYF. In DNA, the CDR3 is TGTGCCAGCCGCTTACTAGCCTACGAGCAGTACTTC.

The V and J genes are TRBV5-1 and TRBJ1-1, with D maybe TRBD1 (6 bases). This CDR3 region has 13 residues. Trimming pared 4 bases from V and 4 bases from J, leaving 11 bases between. Germline assignment: CDR1 SGHRS and CDR2 YFSETQ. CDR3: CASSGTGITEAFF. The CDR3 nucleotides read TGCGCCAGCAGCGGAACAGGGATCACTGAAGCTTTCTTT. Filled out from reference TRBV5-1 and TRBJ1-1, the complete variable domain reads KAGVTQTPRYLIKTRGQQVTLSCSPISGHRSVSWYQQTPGQGLQFLFEYFSETQRNKGNFPGRFSGRQFSNSRSEMNVSTLELGDSALYLCASSGTGITEAFFGQGTRLTVV.

This rearrangement joins TRBV27 to TRBJ2-5; TRBD2 matches 11 bases. V was clipped by 10 bases and J by 5 bases; unmatched bases: 15. Germline CDR1 MNHEY, CDR2 SMNVEV (reference sequence). The CDR3 covers 16 residues. The CDR3 sequence: CANPRSSSSGRETQYF. The DNA of the CDR3 is TGTGCCAACCCCCGTTCATCATCTAGCGGGAGGGAGACCCAGTACTTC.

The V and J genes are TRBV7-2 and TRBJ1-4; D call uncertain. The CDR3 runs to 15 residues. Trimming took off 1 base at V and 0 bases at J, with 6 bases between the two ends. Germline V gives CDR1 SGHTA, CDR2 FQGNSA. Here the CDR3 DNA reads TGTGCCAGCAGCTTAGTGGGCACAACTAATGAAAAACTGTTTTTT. It encodes CASSLVGTTNEKLFF. The variable domain in full, with the rest retrieved from reference TRBV7-2 and TRBJ1-4, is GAGVSQSPSNKVTEKGKDVELRCDPISGHTALYWYRQSLGQGLEFLIYFQGNSAPDKSGLPSDRFSAERTGGSVSTLTIQRTQQEDSAVYLCASSLVGTTNEKLFFGSGTQLSVL.

The V and J genes are TRBV11-1 and TRBJ2-1, with 10 bases fitting TRBD1. The CDR3 covers 16 residues. The trim removed 7 bases at V and 5 bases at J, leaving 11 bases unmatched. The germline V gene has CDR1 SGHAT and CDR2 FQDESV (reference sequence). The DNA for the CDR3 is TGTGCCAGCACCAAAACCCGGGACAGGGGACACAATGAGCAGTTCTTC. Protein product: CASTKTRDRGHNEQFF.

V and J are TRBV19 and TRBJ2-5, with 7 bases matching TRBD2. The J segment lost 5 bases and the V segment lost 5 bases, leaving 14 bases of the junction unmatched. Germline CDR1 reads LNHDA; CDR2 reads SQIVND (reference sequence). The CDR3 has 16 residues. For the CDR3, the DNA is TGTGCCAGTAGTCACGGGAGGACATCCAGAGGGGAGACCCAGTACTTC. It encodes CASSHGRTSRGETQYF.

The chain is built from TRBV4-1 and TRBJ1-2, with a weak D call TRBD1 (5 bases). Germline-derived CDR1 and CDR2 are MGHRA and YSYEKL. The CDR3 spans 13 residues. V was pared by 2 bases and J by 4 bases, with 8 bases between. The CDR3 sequence is CASSQQGSYGYTF. Here the CDR3 DNA reads TGCGCCAGCAGCCAACAGGGATCCTATGGCTACACCTTC.

This clone was detected a few times. V usage is TRBV6-5 and J usage is TRBJ1-2, with 7 bases identical to TRBD1. This CDR3 has 11 amino acids. Trimming took 8 bases from V and 8 from J; bases not matched to a gene: 5. Germline CDR1 MNHEY, CDR2 SVGAGI. The CDR3 spells CASAQGRGYTF. In DNA form, the CDR3 reads TGTGCCAGCGCACAGGGGCGCGGCTACACCTTC.

CDR3 sequence (DNA): TGTGCCAGCAACCCCGGGGGAGGGAGCGATGGCTACACCTTC. Translation gives CASNPGGGSDGYTF. The chain joins TRBV6-4 to TRBJ1-2; a weak D match, TRBD1 (5 bases). CDR1 is MRHNA, CDR2 SNTAGT, per germline. The V gene lost 7 bases and the J gene lost 6 bases, with 18 bases spanning the gap. The CDR3 is 14 amino acids.

This clone was seen only once. The J gene is TRBJ1-1, the V gene TRBV19; perhaps TRBD1 as D (6 bases). With 0 bases removed from V and 0 bases from J, the gap between germline ends came to 8 bases. The V gene's germline CDR1 is LNHDA and CDR2 SQIVND (reference sequence). This CDR3 spans 15 amino acids. CDR3 bases: TGTGCCAGTAGTATAGACAGGGGCGTGAACACTGAAGCTTTCTTT. Amino acids: CASSIDRGVNTEAFF.

The rearrangement joins TRBV7-2 to TRBJ2-7; a possible D gene is TRBD1 (5 bases). The germline CDR1 and CDR2 sequences are SGHTA and FQGNSA. Trimming took off 2 bases at V and 3 bases at J, with 14 bases between the two ends. CDR3 length: 15 residues. The CDR3 DNA follows: TGTGCCAGCAGCTTAAGGCGGCAGGGAAACTACGAGCAGTACTTC. Translation: CASSLRRQGNYEQYF.

This clone showed up just once. This chain connects TRBV19 to TRBJ2-7; 7 positions agree with TRBD2. This CDR3 is 13 amino acids long. Germline V gene sequence: CDR1 LNHDA, CDR2 SQIVND (reference sequence). V lost 5 bases to trimming and J lost 2 bases; unmatched junction nucleotides: 3. CDR3 DNA: TGTGCCAGTAGTTCTAGCGGACCCTACGAGCAGTACTTC. Protein sequence: CASSSSGPYEQYF.

This clone was recorded only once. V gene TRBV27 combines with J gene TRBJ1-5, with a possible D match to TRBD1 (5 bases). Trimming took 4 bases from V and 1 from J, leaving 8 bases between them. Germline values: CDR1 MNHEY, CDR2 SMNVEV (reference sequence). The CDR3 covers 14 residues. CDR3: CASSWGPSNQPQHF. CDR3 DNA: TGTGCCAGCAGTTGGGGCCCAAGCAATCAGCCCCAGCATTTT.

This chain joins TRBV7-9 and TRBJ2-2; D may be TRBD1 (7 bases). This CDR3 has 17 residues. V shed 5 bases and J shed 0 bases, with 16 bases lying between them. Per the germline V gene, CDR1 is SEHNR and CDR2 is FQNEAQ (reference sequence). DNA for the CDR3: TGTGCCAGCAGCCCTGGGGGGACAGATCCGAACACCGGGGAGCTGTTTTTT. This codes for CASSPGGTDPNTGELFF. Complete variable domain (other parts from reference TRBV7-9 and TRBJ2-2): DTGVSQNPRHKITKRGQNVTFRCDPISEHNRLYWYRQTLGQGPEFLTYFQNEAQLEKSRLLSDRFSAERPKGSFSTLEIQRTEQGDSAMYLCASSPGGTDPNTGELFFGEGSRLTVL.

The rearrangement links TRBV5-1 to TRBJ2-3, with 10 bases that match TRBD2. CDR3 length: 17 residues. V shed 3 bases, J shed 1 base, and the junction held 8 bases outside the gene matches. CDR1 and CDR2 (germline): SGHRS, YFSETQ. DNA for the CDR3: TGCGCCAGCAGCTATGGCCTAGGACTAGCGGGCACAGATACGCAGTATTTT. Protein sequence: CASSYGLGLAGTDTQYF.